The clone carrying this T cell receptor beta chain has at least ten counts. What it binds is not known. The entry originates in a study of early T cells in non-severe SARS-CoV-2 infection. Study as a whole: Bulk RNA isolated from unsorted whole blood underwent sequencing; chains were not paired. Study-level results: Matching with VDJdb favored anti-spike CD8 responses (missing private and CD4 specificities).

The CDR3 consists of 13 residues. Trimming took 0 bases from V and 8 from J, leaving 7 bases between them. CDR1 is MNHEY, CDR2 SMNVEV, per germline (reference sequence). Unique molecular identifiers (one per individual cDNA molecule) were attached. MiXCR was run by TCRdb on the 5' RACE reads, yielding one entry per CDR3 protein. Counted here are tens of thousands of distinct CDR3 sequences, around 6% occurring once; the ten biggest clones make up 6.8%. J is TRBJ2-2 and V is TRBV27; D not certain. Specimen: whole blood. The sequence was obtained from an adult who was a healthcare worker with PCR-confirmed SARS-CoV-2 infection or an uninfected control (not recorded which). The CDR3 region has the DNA TGTGCCAGCAGTTTATCATTTGGTGGGGAGCTGTTTTTT. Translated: CASSLSFGGELFF.